This T cell receptor (beta chain) comes out of a study of cytomegalovirus exposure and HLA in healthy donors. Regarding the study as a whole: 150 to 200 TCR beta chains were listed as cytomegalovirus-associated.

Of note for this clone: The target antigen is unknown.

There are 16 residues in the CDR3. With V trimmed by 0 bases and J by 8 bases, 10 bases remained unmatched. CDR1 is SGHRS, CDR2 YFSETQ, per germline. Measured with immunoSEQ multiplex PCR; TCRdb has only the in-frame clones, and not every one. Among over 50,000 clones listed, almost 97% were seen once. Donors were drawn from the 120-subject validation cohort, separate from the roughly 700-subject first cohort. Sequenced input: PBMCs. J is TRBJ2-1 and V is TRBV5-1; 8 bases line up with TRBD1. The receptor's source is a woman younger than 35 in good health and CMV-seronegative. As DNA, the CDR3 is TGCGCCAGCAGCTTGGACCGGACAGGGAGTTGGGATGAGCAGTTCTTC. This sequence encodes CASSLDRTGSWDEQFF.